The 22 T cell receptor beta chains listed next were all sequenced from one sample in a study of naive and memory T cell subsets. Two oligonucleotides, mixed equimolar, formed the beta constant-region primer covering TRBC1 and TRBC2. The ligated cDNA underwent four PCR rounds using SP2 and nested alpha and beta constant-region primers. One entry per CDR3 protein results from TCRdb running MiXCR on the UMI-ligation and nested PCR reads. The sample holds over 110,000 distinct CDR3 sequences, about 20% seen once. General study results and limits: Possibly reflecting memory cells re-expressing CD45RA, a few larger clonotypes occurred in naive repertoires, especially CD8.

These receptors' targets are unknown. The sample comprised naive CD8+ T cells from blood. The source is a human donor in good health.

V and J are TRBV7-2 and TRBJ2-7; either TRBD1 or TRBD2 may fit D (5 bases each). Deletions cut 5 bases from V and 0 bases from J, with 11 bases between. CDR3 length: 14 amino acids. The germline V gene has CDR1 SGHTA and CDR2 FQGNSA. The CDR3 DNA sequence: TGTGCCAGCAGCGTCCGGGACGGCTCCTACGAGCAGTACTTC. Protein product: CASSVRDGSYEQYF.

The chain employs TRBV4-1 and TRBJ2-7; D uncertain. Between the trimmed V and J ends, which lost 4 bases and 2 bases, there was a span of 15 bases. Germline-derived CDR1 and CDR2 are MGHRA and YSYEKL. This CDR3 comprises 15 residues. DNA of the CDR3: TGCGCCAGCAGCCGCCTGTGGGCTATGCCCTACGAGCAGTACTTC. Its protein product is CASSRLWAMPYEQYF.

The CDR3 DNA sequence: TGTGCCAGCAGCAGTGGCGTCTATCAAGAGACCCAGTACTTC. Translated, it gives CASSSGVYQETQYF. The genes are TRBV27 and TRBJ2-5; D gene unclear. Germline V gene lookup returns CDR1 MNHEY and CDR2 SMNVEV (reference sequence). CDR3 length: 14 amino acids. V was cut by 6 bases and J by 2 bases, with 13 bases left in between.

The V gene is TRBV19, the J gene TRBJ1-1, with a tentative D call TRBD1 (5 bases). Per germline, CDR1 LNHDA and CDR2 SQIVND (reference sequence). The CDR3 covers 13 residues. V lost 6 bases and J lost 0, with 8 bases in between. This CDR3 is CASSDSLNTEAFF. CDR3 in DNA: TGTGCCAGTAGCGACAGCCTGAACACTGAAGCTTTCTTT. Using reference TRBV19 and TRBJ1-1 for the parts outside the CDR3, the full variable domain is DGGITQSPKYLFRKEGQNVTLSCEQNLNHDAMYWYRQDPGQGLRLIYYSQIVNDFQKGDIAEGYSVSREKKESFPLTVTSAQKNPTAFYLCASSDSLNTEAFFGQGTRLTVV.

The chain combines TRBV29-1 with TRBJ1-2; a weak D match, TRBD1 (6 bases). Deletions cut 2 bases from V and 12 bases from J, with 10 bases between. The CDR3 has 10 amino acids. In germline, CDR1 is SQVTM, CDR2 ANQGSEA. The CDR3 loop is CSVESGHDTF. CDR3 nucleotide sequence: TGCAGCGTTGAATCGGGACACGACACCTTC.

The J gene is TRBJ2-1, the V gene TRBV6-5; D may match TRBD1 or TRBD2 (5 bases each). Germline V gives CDR1 MNHEY, CDR2 SVGAGI. Between the trimmed V and J ends, which lost 2 bases and 2 bases, there was a span of 7 bases. This CDR3 has 14 residues. The CDR3 loop is CASSYRDPYNEQFF. The CDR3 DNA is TGTGCCAGCAGTTACAGGGACCCCTACAATGAGCAGTTCTTC.

This clonotype was recorded a few times. This chain links TRBV29-1 with TRBJ1-1; no firm D call. The CDR3 consists of 10 residues. Germline values: CDR1 SQVTM, CDR2 ANQGSEA. V was clipped by 5 bases and J by 2 bases, with 3 bases between them. CDR3 nucleotide sequence: TGCAGCGTTATCAACACTGAAGCTTTCTTT. Translation gives CSVINTEAFF.

The chain couples TRBV3-1 to TRBJ2-5, with D perhaps matching TRBD2 (6 bases). The V end lost 1 base, the J end lost 1 base, and 13 bases lay between the germline ends. Germline CDR1 reads LGHDT; CDR2 reads YNNKEL (reference sequence). The CDR3 has 16 amino acids. The CDR3 nucleotides are TGTGCCAGCAGCCAAGCCTCGGAGGGGAGCCAAGAGACCCAGTACTTC. It yields the protein CASSQASEGSQETQYF.

The chain combines TRBV20-1 with TRBJ2-1, with TRBD2 identical over 11 bases. Trimming removed 2 bases from V and 3 bases from J; junction bases left unmatched: 9. The CDR3 sequence is 17 residues long. Germline loops: CDR1 DFQATT, CDR2 SNEGSKA (reference sequence). The CDR3 reads CSARLRGLAGNYNEQFF. CDR3 coding DNA: TGCAGTGCTAGACTTAGAGGACTAGCGGGTAACTACAATGAGCAGTTCTTC.

The table lists this clonotype with a few counts. The chain links TRBV6-5 to TRBJ2-4; possibly TRBD1 for D (6 bases). Trimming took off 5 bases at V and 1 base at J, with 12 bases between the two ends. The CDR3 is made up of 15 amino acids. Germline assignment: CDR1 MNHEY and CDR2 SVGAGI. The CDR3 spells CASSTQGRAKNIQYF. For the CDR3, the DNA is TGTGCCAGCAGTACACAGGGAAGGGCCAAAAACATTCAGTACTTC.

The V and J genes are TRBV12-5 and TRBJ2-7; D perhaps matches TRBD1 (6 bases). CDR1 is LGHNT and CDR2 is FRNRAP in the germline V gene. The CDR3 consists of 16 residues. V was shortened by 0 bases and J by 1 base, with 13 bases between the two germline ends. CDR3 loop: CASGLVPRTVSYEQYF. In DNA form, the CDR3 reads TGTGCTAGTGGTTTGGTCCCAAGGACAGTATCCTACGAGCAGTACTTC.

This sequence joins TRBV12-3 or TRBV12-4 and TRBJ1-1, with a weak D call TRBD1 (5 bases). V was cut by 3 bases and J by 2 bases, with 10 bases left in between. CDR3 length equals 14 residues. CDR3 coding DNA: TGTGCCAGCAGTTTCGTCGGGGGAAACACTGAAGCTTTCTTT. This codes for CASSFVGGNTEAFF.

V is TRBV28 and J is TRBJ1-5; no reliable D call. The CDR3 totals 17 residues. CDR1 is MDHEN and CDR2 is SYDVKM in the germline V gene. Deletions cut 6 bases from V and 5 bases from J, with 23 bases between. The DNA of the CDR3 is TGTGCCAGCAGACCATCCATAATTGATTTTCGGGATCAGCCCCAGCATTTT. Its translation is CASRPSIIDFRDQPQHF.

This clonotype was counted only a few times. CDR3 region: CASSLSTGRTEAFF. In DNA form, the CDR3 reads TGTGCCAGCAGTTTATCTACAGGGCGGACTGAAGCTTTCTTT. The rearrangement uses TRBV28 and TRBJ1-1, with D tentatively TRBD1 (6 bases). The CDR3 has 14 amino acids. Germline V gene lookup returns CDR1 MDHEN and CDR2 SYDVKM. V lost 1 base and J 5 bases, leaving 11 bases between the germline ends.

The chain carries TRBV20-1 and TRBJ2-4, with unresolved D. Trimming removed 1 base from V and 0 bases from J, with 10 bases in between. Per germline, CDR1 DFQATT and CDR2 SNEGSKA (reference sequence). The CDR3 is 15 residues long. CDR3 nucleotides: TGCAGTGCTAGAGTTAGGCATGTAGCCAAAAACATTCAGTACTTC. Translating gives CSARVRHVAKNIQYF.

The chain combines TRBV3-1 with TRBJ2-6; weak D call: TRBD2 (5 bases). This CDR3 comprises 16 residues. Deletions cut 5 bases from V and 0 bases from J, with 11 bases between. Germline-derived CDR1 and CDR2 are LGHDT and YNNKEL (reference sequence). The CDR3 nucleotides read TGTGCCAGCAGCTGGGAGAGGGCCTCTGGGGCCAACGTCCTGACTTTC. Translated, it gives CASSWERASGANVLTF.

In nucleotides, the CDR3 is TGTGCCAGCAGCCCTCAGACTAGCTGGAGAACTGGAAACATTCAGTACTTC. Translated: CASSPQTSWRTGNIQYF. The chain combines TRBV7-9 with TRBJ2-4, with 7 bases aligning to TRBD2. J was trimmed by 6 bases and V by 5 bases; bases with no gene match: 16. Germline CDR1 and CDR2: SEHNR and FQNEAQ (reference sequence). The CDR3 totals 17 residues.

In this sample, this clonotype turned up a few times. The genes are TRBV10-1 and TRBJ2-7, with 7 bases aligning to TRBD1. This CDR3 spans 14 amino acids. V lost 3 bases and J lost 7; bases outside the gene matches: 9. The germline gives CDR1 WNHNN, CDR2 SYGVQD (reference sequence). The CDR3 DNA is TGCGCCAGCAGTGATAAGGGGGCCGTGTATGAGCAGTACTTC. Its translation is CASSDKGAVYEQYF.

The table lists this clonotype with a few counts. The V call is TRBV15, the J call TRBJ2-1, with unresolved D. The CDR3 extends over 14 amino acids. The V end lost 5 bases, the J end lost 0 bases, and 8 bases lay between the germline ends. The germline V gene has CDR1 LNHNV and CDR2 YYDKDF (reference sequence). The CDR3 loop is CATSPVSSYNEQFF. The CDR3 DNA is TGTGCCACCAGCCCTGTGAGCTCCTACAATGAGCAGTTCTTC.

The chain is built from TRBV29-1 and TRBJ2-1, with D tentatively TRBD1 or TRBD2 (6 bases each). Trimming pared 3 bases from V and 7 bases from J, leaving 13 bases between. Germline assignment: CDR1 SQVTM and CDR2 ANQGSEA. The CDR3 is 13 amino acids. The CDR3 reads CSVELGGSNEQFF. As DNA, the CDR3 is TGCAGCGTTGAGTTAGGGGGGTCTAATGAGCAGTTCTTC.

This clonotype turned up a few times. This chain links TRBV24-1 with TRBJ2-7; D is perhaps TRBD1 (6 bases). The V end was cut by 2 bases, the J end by 0 bases, with 7 bases between. Germline lookup yields CDR1 KGHDR and CDR2 SFDVKD. This CDR3 spans 14 amino acids. Written as DNA, the CDR3 is TGTGCCACCAGTGATTCAGGGGTCTCCTACGAGCAGTACTTC. Its protein is CATSDSGVSYEQYF.

This clonotype was seen at least ten times. The chain joins TRBV18 to TRBJ1-5, with 7 bases fitting TRBD1. The germline V gene encodes CDR1 KGHSH and CDR2 LQKENI. The CDR3 contains 16 residues. V gave up 5 bases and J gave up 3 bases; unmatched junction bases: 10. As DNA, the CDR3 is TGTGCCAGCTCAGCTGCGACAGGGAACCCCAATCAGCCCCAGCATTTT. This translates into CASSAATGNPNQPQHF.